This paragraph covers one TCR beta chain sequence. The entry originates in a study of blood T cell repertoires in COVID-19. Study as a whole: The analysed material was cDNA or gDNA that came from T cells, B-cell-depleted T cells, or PBMCs.

Sequencing used immunoSEQ multiplex PCR; TCRdb keeps in-frame clones, though not all of them. Counted here are roughly 350,000 clones, under 95% occurring once; the ten biggest clones make up roughly 3.5%. Germline values: CDR1 PRHDT, CDR2 FYEKMQ (reference sequence). The V end lost 4 bases, the J end lost 7 bases, and 9 bases lay between the germline ends. This CDR3 is 12 amino acids long. The gene calls are TRBV13 and TRBJ2-3; a possible D gene is TRBD1 (6 bases). This sequence was found in a woman aged 18-29 years who had recovered from COVID-19. The specimen was peripheral blood. The DNA of the CDR3 is TGTGCCAGCAGCTCTGACAGGTATACGCAGTATTTT. Its protein is CASSSDRYTQYF.